Listed here are 3 T cell receptor beta chains from one sample, sequenced in a study of blood T cell repertoires in COVID-19. TCRdb keeps only in-frame clones here, not all; method: immunoSEQ multiplex PCR. Of approximately 50,000 clones detected, about 75% appear once; the ten largest clones hold less than 25%. Source material: peripheral blood. The receptors derive from a man aged 50 to 59 with active or convalescent COVID-19.

This sequence joins TRBV23-1 and TRBJ2-2, with D tentatively TRBD1 (6 bases). TRBV23-1 is marked as an open reading frame, function uncertain. The V gene lost 10 bases and the J gene lost 6 bases, with 24 bases spanning the gap. This CDR3 has 16 residues. CDR3 sequence reads: CATRPGADRLSGELFF. CDR3 DNA: TGCGCCACAAGACCTGGGGCAGACAGGCTATCCGGGGAGCTGTTTTTT.

J is TRBJ2-1 and V is TRBV5-4; 10 bases align to TRBD1. The CDR3 runs to 13 residues. V gave up 3 bases and J gave up 7 bases; unmatched junction bases: 1. From germline, CDR1 is SGHNT and CDR2 YYREEE (reference sequence). CDR3 nucleotide sequence: TGTGCCAGCAGCTGGACAGGGGGGAATGAGCAGTTCTTC. This encodes CASSWTGGNEQFF. Using reference TRBV5-4 and TRBJ2-1 for the parts outside the CDR3, the full variable domain is ETGVTQSPTHLIKTRGQQVTLRCSSQSGHNTVSWYQQALGQGPQFIFQYYREEENGRGNFPPRFSGLQFPNYSSELNVNALELDDSALYLCASSWTGGNEQFFGPGTRLTVL.

J is TRBJ2-7 and V is TRBV30; tentatively, D is TRBD1 (5 bases). With 0 bases removed from V and 3 bases from J, the gap between germline ends came to 9 bases. The CDR3 consists of 13 residues. Germline CDR1 reads GTSNPN; CDR2 reads SVGIG (reference sequence). The CDR3 nucleotides read TGTGCCTGGAGTGTCAGTCAGGGCTACGAGCAGTACTTC. This encodes CAWSVSQGYEQYF.